The 16 T cell receptor beta chains listed next were all sequenced from one sample in a study of blood T cell repertoires in COVID-19. Sequenced by immunoSEQ multiplex PCR; TCRdb stores in-frame clones only, minus some. The data show about 380,000 clones, around nine tenths seen once. Specimen: PBMCs or T cells enriched from blood (not recorded which). All receptors derive from a woman younger than 30 who had recovered from COVID-19.

The chain has TRBV15 and TRBJ2-2; TRBD1 agrees at 12 bases. CDR1 is LNHNV, CDR2 YYDKDF, per germline (reference sequence). CDR3 length: 17 amino acids. V dropped 4 bases and J dropped 9; count of bases not matched to a gene: 12. This chain's CDR3 is CATSTLGTGGADRELFF. DNA of the CDR3: TGTGCCACCAGCACCCTCGGGACAGGGGGCGCAGACAGGGAGCTGTTTTTT.

The J gene is TRBJ1-1, the V gene TRBV6-5; D might be TRBD1 (6 bases). V was cut by 7 bases and J by 0 bases, with 15 bases left in between. The V gene's germline CDR1 is MNHEY and CDR2 SVGAGI. CDR3 size: 15 residues. The chain's CDR3 is CASTAGTPMNTEAFF. Here the CDR3 DNA reads TGTGCCAGCACTGCAGGGACACCTATGAACACTGAAGCTTTCTTT.

V and J are TRBV5-1 and TRBJ1-6; D is undetermined. Trimming cost V 0 bases and J 7 bases, with 8 bases left between them. The CDR3 covers 14 residues. Germline V lookup: CDR1 SGHRS, CDR2 YFSETQ. The chain's CDR3 is CASSLDSSNSPLHF. The CDR3 coding sequence is TGCGCCAGCAGCTTGGACAGCTCGAATTCACCCCTCCACTTT. The complete variable domain, with remaining parts taken from reference TRBV5-1 and TRBJ1-6, reads KAGVTQTPRYLIKTRGQQVTLSCSPISGHRSVSWYQQTPGQGLQFLFEYFSETQRNKGNFPGRFSGRQFSNSRSEMNVSTLELGDSALYLCASSLDSSNSPLHFGNGTRLTVT.

The CDR3, as DNA: TGTGCCAGCAGTTACTCGAAGTGGCCCATGAACACTGAAGCTTTCTTT. This sequence encodes CASSYSKWPMNTEAFF. The genes are TRBV6-6 and TRBJ1-1; D unclear. From germline, CDR1 is MNHNY and CDR2 SVGAGI (reference sequence). With 0 bases removed from V and 0 bases from J, the gap between germline ends came to 11 bases. This CDR3 contains 16 residues.

The rearrangement uses TRBV18 and TRBJ1-5; D remains ambiguous. The V end was cut by 2 bases, the J end by 1 base, with 9 bases between. The germline V gene has CDR1 KGHSH and CDR2 LQKENI. The CDR3 extends over 15 amino acids. CDR3 in DNA: TGTGCCAGCTCACCAGGGAGGAAAAGCAATCAGCCCCAGCATTTT. It specifies CASSPGRKSNQPQHF.

V is TRBV6-5 and J is TRBJ2-7; D unclear. Germline V CDR1 and CDR2: MNHEY, SVGAGI. The CDR3 is made up of 11 amino acids. The V and J ends lost 5 bases and 10 bases respectively, with 12 bases between them. This CDR3 reads CASSSREPQYF. The DNA for the CDR3 is TGTGCCAGCAGTAGTCGAGAACCCCAGTACTTC.

The rearrangement links TRBV5-4 to TRBJ2-3; 8 nucleotides agree with TRBD2. Germline V CDR1 and CDR2: SGHNT, YYREEE (reference sequence). The CDR3 loop spans 16 amino acids. V dropped 2 bases and J dropped 1; count of bases not matched to a gene: 6. In nucleotides, the CDR3 is TGTGCCAGCAGCTTTCAGCGGGGGTTCCGCACAGATACGCAGTATTTT. This codes for CASSFQRGFRTDTQYF.

This chain connects TRBV20-1 to TRBJ1-2; possibly TRBD1 for D (5 bases). The germline CDR1 and CDR2 sequences are DFQATT and SNEGSKA (reference sequence). V lost 7 bases and J lost 1, with 7 bases in between. This CDR3 contains 11 residues. CDR3 sequence: CSEQGNYGYTF. CDR3 nucleotides: TGCAGTGAGCAGGGTAACTATGGCTACACCTTC.

CDR3 sequence: CASSQRRPGQGANYGYTF. CDR3 bases: TGCGCCAGCAGCCAACGGCGGCCGGGACAGGGGGCAAACTATGGCTACACCTTC. V usage is TRBV4-3 and J usage is TRBJ1-2; 12 positions agree with TRBD1. The CDR3 extends over 18 amino acids. CDR1 LGHNA and CDR2 YSLEER come from the germline V gene. Losses at the gene ends were 2 bases for V and 2 bases for J; bases not matched to a gene: 9.

This rearrangement joins TRBV3-1 (or the pseudogene TRBV3-2) to TRBJ1-1; 9 bases fit TRBD1. Germline V gene sequence: CDR1 LGHDT, CDR2 YNNKEL (reference sequence). The ends lost 3 bases at V and 4 bases at J; junction bases unmatched: 3. The length of the CDR3 is 14 residues. The CDR3 DNA is TGTGCCAGCAGCCATGGGACAGGGAGCACTGAAGCTTTCTTT. Its translation: CASSHGTGSTEAFF.

The chain combines TRBV5-1 with TRBJ1-2, with D unclear. The CDR3 extends over 12 amino acids. The V gene's germline CDR1 is SGHRS and CDR2 YFSETQ. V lost 0 bases and J 8 bases, leaving 8 bases between the germline ends. The CDR3: CASSLGGYGYTF. In DNA form, the CDR3 reads TGCGCCAGCAGCTTGGGAGGATACGGCTACACCTTC.

A few counts support this clone. Here the CDR3 DNA reads TGTGCCAGCAGCCCCAGCGGGACCTACTACAATGAGCAGTTCTTC. Protein product: CASSPSGTYYNEQFF. The chain combines TRBV6-2 or TRBV6-3 with TRBJ2-1; TRBD2 aligns across 7 bases. Germline CDR1 MNHEY, CDR2 SVGEGT. J lost 3 bases, V lost 6 bases, and 8 bases had no gene match. This CDR3 is 15 amino acids long.

This sequence joins TRBV6-5 and TRBJ1-1, with 7 positions matching TRBD1. J lost 4 bases, V lost 6 bases, and 5 bases had no gene match. Germline CDR1 reads MNHEY; CDR2 reads SVGAGI. CDR3 length equals 13 residues. CDR3 residues: CASSQTGLTEAFF. The CDR3 DNA reads as TGTGCCAGCAGCCAGACAGGGCTCACTGAAGCTTTCTTT.

The chain links TRBV28 to TRBJ1-2; maybe TRBD1 (6 bases). Trimming cost V 5 bases and J 4 bases, with 20 bases left between them. Germline CDR1 and CDR2: MDHEN and SYDVKM. The CDR3 totals 16 residues. The CDR3 reads CASSGGVGQGRYGYTF. The CDR3, as DNA: TGTGCCAGCAGTGGGGGGGTGGGACAAGGACGCTATGGCTACACCTTC.

The sample holds one count of this clone. The chain is built from TRBV9 and TRBJ2-3; TRBD2 aligns across 11 bases. Trimming took 3 bases from V and 3 from J; bases not matched to a gene: 6. The CDR3 runs 16 residues. From germline, CDR1 is SGDLS and CDR2 YYNGEE. CDR3 sequence: CASSALAGGPTDTQYF. The DNA of the CDR3 is TGTGCCAGCAGCGCCTTAGCGGGGGGGCCGACAGATACGCAGTATTTT.

The chain joins TRBV9 to TRBJ2-7; D ambiguous. The germline gives CDR1 SGDLS, CDR2 YYNGEE. The CDR3 is 14 residues long. Trimming stripped 3 bases from V and 0 bases from J, with 10 bases between. In nucleotides, the CDR3 is TGTGCCAGCAGCGCGCAGGTGAACTCCTACGAGCAGTACTTC. This sequence encodes CASSAQVNSYEQYF.